The source of this TCR beta chain is a study of cytomegalovirus exposure and HLA in healthy donors. PCR was performed using 60 Vbeta and 13 Jbeta primers. Only in-frame clones appear in the TCRdb table, and some are missing; sequencing was by immunoSEQ multiplex PCR. The sample gives about 150,000 clones, around three fifths of which show up once; 3% is in the top ten. V was clipped by 2 bases and J by 5 bases, with 10 bases between them. CDR1 and CDR2 (germline): SEHNR, FQNEAQ (reference sequence). CDR3 size: 14 residues. The V and J genes are TRBV7-9 and TRBJ2-1, with D unresolved. Sequenced input: PBMCs. The TCR was taken from a woman aged 25 to 45 in good health and CMV-seropositive. The CDR3 nucleotides read TGTGCCAGCAGCTTATTAGGAGCCAACAATGAGCAGTTCTTC. Amino acid sequence: CASSLLGANNEQFF.